This TCR beta chain was profiled in a study of T cells in Graves' hyperthyroidism and ophthalmopathy. Whole-study results and caveats: Expanded thyroid clonotypes (above 0.001) were mostly also found in blood.

The V and J ends lost 0 bases and 3 bases respectively, with 5 bases between them. The CDR3 runs 14 residues. Per the germline V gene, CDR1 is WNHNN and CDR2 is SYGVQD (reference sequence). TCR beta CDR3 sequences were amplified from RNA transcripts. The study used the HTBI primer set for a first-round RT-PCR of the TCR CDR3. TCRdb re-analysed the multiplex PCR reads in MiXCR, keeping a single row per CDR3 protein. Found here are 450,000 to 700,000 distinct CDR3 sequences, about half of them singletons; the top ten hold roughly 19%. This clonotype was counted many times. Its antigen remains unknown. This rearrangement joins TRBV10-1 to TRBJ2-2, with no clear D. The sample was peripheral blood or thyroid tissue (not recorded which). The origin of this receptor is an adult woman with Graves' disease, either hyperthyroidism or ophthalmopathy (not recorded which). In DNA form, the CDR3 reads TGCGCCAGCAGTGAGTCACTTTACACCGGGGAGCTGTTTTTT. Translated: CASSESLYTGELFF.